A single sample is the source of the 23 T cell receptor beta chains below, sequenced in a study of control samples from healthy donors and cancer patients. TCRdb's table, derived via immunoSEQ multiplex PCR, lists solely in-frame clones and lacks some. The repertoire includes about 120,000 clones, 70% to 90% of them detected once, and less than 4% sits in the top ten. Input material: blood. The receptors come from a man aged 35-49 years in good health.

The chain couples TRBV14 to TRBJ1-2; D gene unclear. Germline loops: CDR1 SGHDN, CDR2 FVKESK. V dropped 0 bases and J dropped 5 bases, with 4 bases sitting between them. The CDR3 contains 12 residues. CDR3 amino acids: CASSQDPYGYTF. The CDR3 DNA is TGTGCCAGCAGCCAAGACCCATATGGCTACACCTTC.

This clone was detected once. The chain uses TRBV6-5 and TRBJ1-2; TRBD1 is a possible D gene (6 bases). The CDR3 is 13 residues long. V gave up 6 bases and J gave up 4 bases, with 12 bases separating them. CDR1 is MNHEY and CDR2 is SVGAGI in the germline V gene. The chain's CDR3 is CASSSDRRYGYTF. The CDR3 DNA sequence: TGTGCCAGCAGCTCCGACAGGCGCTATGGCTACACCTTC.

As DNA, the CDR3 is TGCGCCAGCAGCTTGGGGGACAGCTATAGCTCTGGGGCCAACGTCCTGACTTTC. Translation: CASSLGDSYSSGANVLTF. The J gene is TRBJ2-6, the V gene TRBV5-1; the match to TRBD1 covers 7 bases. The CDR3 is made up of 18 amino acids. Germline CDR1 and CDR2: SGHRS and YFSETQ. With V trimmed by 0 bases and J by 0 bases, 6 bases remained unmatched.

The chain employs TRBV7-8 and TRBJ1-3; D is unresolved. Germline CDR1 SGHVS, CDR2 FQNEAQ. The CDR3 runs 15 residues. V was clipped by 1 base and J by 2 bases, with 9 bases between them. The CDR3 region has the DNA TGTGCCAGCAGCTTAGAAATGTGGGCTGGAAACACCATATATTTT. Amino acid sequence: CASSLEMWAGNTIYF.

V gene TRBV11-2 combines with J gene TRBJ2-7; the D gene could be TRBD1 or TRBD2 (5 bases each). Deletions cut 2 bases from V and 7 bases from J, with 18 bases between. The CDR3 covers 15 residues. The V gene's germline CDR1 is SGHAT and CDR2 FQNNGV. CDR3 sequence reads: CASSLNWDRGGEQYF. The CDR3 DNA sequence: TGTGCCAGCAGCTTAAATTGGGACCGCGGCGGGGAGCAGTACTTC.

The chain couples TRBV6-4 to TRBJ1-1, with 7 positions matching TRBD1. The CDR3 sequence is 15 residues long. The junction had 11 bases not matched to a gene; V was cut back by 5 bases and J by 5 bases. Germline CDR1 reads MRHNA; CDR2 reads SNTAGT. This chain's CDR3 is CASSSSPGGKTEAFF. Here the CDR3 DNA reads TGTGCCAGCAGTTCCTCCCCAGGGGGGAAAACTGAAGCTTTCTTT.

The J gene is TRBJ1-4, the V gene TRBV14; weak D call: TRBD1 (5 bases). From germline, CDR1 is SGHDN and CDR2 FVKESK. V lost 0 bases to trimming and J lost 8 bases, with 10 bases between them. This CDR3 contains 14 residues. CDR3 in amino acids: CASSQDRRDEKLFF. In nucleotides, the CDR3 is TGTGCCAGCAGCCAAGATCGAAGGGACGAAAAACTGTTTTTT.

This sequence joins TRBV10-3 and TRBJ2-1; D ambiguous. Germline CDR1 is ENHRY and CDR2 is SYGVKD. The CDR3 covers 14 residues. V was pared by 11 bases and J by 0 bases, with 14 bases between. CDR3 sequence reads: CAFGDGSSYNEQFF. The CDR3 DNA follows: TGTGCCTTTGGAGACGGCAGCTCCTACAATGAGCAGTTCTTC.

The table lists this clone with a count of one. This rearrangement joins TRBV30 to TRBJ1-3, with D hard to call. V shed 2 bases and J shed 0 bases, with 14 bases lying between them. CDR1 and CDR2 from the germline V gene are GTSNPN and SVGIG (reference sequence). This CDR3 is built from 16 residues. The CDR3 DNA sequence: TGTGCCTGGAGTAACCGTCTAACCTCCTCTGGAAACACCATATATTTT. Encoded protein: CAWSNRLTSSGNTIYF.

The chain carries TRBV6-1 and TRBJ2-3; 9 bases match TRBD2. Germline CDR1 reads MNHNS; CDR2 reads SASEGT. The CDR3 length is 15 residues. V trimming: 3 bases; J trimming: 6 bases; junction bases outside the gene matches: 7. The CDR3 protein is CASSELGGGADTQYF. CDR3 nucleotide sequence: TGTGCCAGCAGTGAGCTGGGCGGGGGGGCGGATACGCAGTATTTT.

The chain has TRBV5-1 and TRBJ1-1; 7 bases fit TRBD1. This CDR3 region has 14 residues. Looked up from germline, CDR1 is SGHRS and CDR2 is YFSETQ. V lost 7 bases to trimming and J lost 0 bases; unmatched junction nucleotides: 6. DNA of the CDR3: TGCGCCAGCGCCACAGGGGAAGTGAACACTGAAGCTTTCTTT. This codes for CASATGEVNTEAFF.

The V gene is TRBV9, the J gene TRBJ1-5; 7 nucleotides match TRBD1. The CDR3 sequence is 16 residues long. Germline assignment: CDR1 SGDLS and CDR2 YYNGEE. The trim removed 0 bases at V and 3 bases at J, leaving 6 bases unmatched. The CDR3 DNA reads as TGTGCCAGCAGCGTAGGGGGTGACAGGGCCAATCAGCCCCAGCATTTT. As protein: CASSVGGDRANQPQHF.

This chain joins TRBV5-1 and TRBJ2-7; D possibly corresponds to TRBD1 (5 bases). V shed 3 bases and J shed 9 bases, with 16 bases lying between them. Germline CDR1 is SGHRS and CDR2 is YFSETQ. The length of the CDR3 is 13 residues. The CDR3 region has the DNA TGCGCCAGCAGCTCTAATTCAGGGTCCCGGCAGTACTTC. Its protein product is CASSSNSGSRQYF.

The chain couples TRBV12-3 or TRBV12-4 to TRBJ2-7; perhaps D is TRBD1 or TRBD2 (6 bases each). V lost 3 bases, J lost 6 bases, and 12 bases lay in between. CDR3 length: 13 amino acids. CDR3 loop: CASSFVGGGEQYF. As DNA, the CDR3 is TGTGCCAGCAGTTTTGTTGGAGGGGGCGAGCAGTACTTC.

The CDR3 here is CASRTSGASGQETQYF. CDR3 DNA: TGTGCCAGCAGAACCTCCGGGGCTAGCGGCCAAGAGACCCAGTACTTC. The chain employs TRBV11-3 and TRBJ2-5; 7 bases agree with TRBD2. With V trimmed by 6 bases and J by 1 base, 11 bases remained unmatched. The CDR3 length is 16 residues. Germline V lookup: CDR1 SGHNT, CDR2 YENEEA.

This chain uses TRBV11-3 with TRBJ1-2, with D uncertain. Germline V gene lookup returns CDR1 SGHNT and CDR2 YENEEA. The CDR3 contains 16 residues. V gave up 0 bases and J gave up 3 bases, with 14 bases separating them. The DNA for the CDR3 is TGTGCCAGCAGCTTAGAGCCGATGGGGATGGACTATGGCTACACCTTC. Translating gives CASSLEPMGMDYGYTF.

The gene calls are TRBV4-3 and TRBJ2-1; 15 nucleotides line up with TRBD2. Germline assignment: CDR1 LGHNA and CDR2 YSLEER. The CDR3 is 19 residues long. J gave up 8 bases and V 1 base, and 12 bases lay outside the gene matches. The CDR3 bases are TGCGCCAGCAGCCAAGTCTACCGGGGACTAGCGGGGGGAGGAGATGAGCAGTTCTTC. Encoded protein: CASSQVYRGLAGGGDEQFF.

V usage is TRBV12-3 or TRBV12-4 and J usage is TRBJ1-1; D ambiguous. The CDR3 runs 9 residues. Trimming left V 6 bases short and J 11 bases short, with 7 bases between. For the CDR3, the DNA is TGTGCCAGCAGGGTTTGGGCTTTCTTT. The encoded protein is CASRVWAFF.

CDR3 amino acids: CASSPEGYGSYNSPLHF. CDR3 DNA sequence: TGTGCCAGCTCACCAGAAGGGTATGGCTCCTATAATTCACCCCTCCACTTT. The chain carries TRBV18 and TRBJ1-6; D not certain. Germline lookup yields CDR1 KGHSH and CDR2 LQKENI. The CDR3 has 17 residues. The germline V and J ends were trimmed by 2 bases and 0 bases, with 11 bases remaining between them.

The J gene is TRBJ2-7, the V gene TRBV15; 8 nucleotides align to TRBD1. The CDR3 contains 15 residues. Germline loops: CDR1 LNHNV, CDR2 YYDKDF (reference sequence). V was clipped by 0 bases and J by 3 bases; unmatched bases: 4. CDR3 region: CATSRDQTGGYEQYF. CDR3 coding DNA: TGTGCCACCAGCAGAGACCAAACAGGGGGCTACGAGCAGTACTTC.

The V and J genes are TRBV13 and TRBJ1-2; weak D call: TRBD1 (6 bases). This CDR3 spans 17 amino acids. The germline CDR1 and CDR2 sequences are PRHDT and FYEKMQ (reference sequence). V was cut by 0 bases and J by 2 bases, with 16 bases left in between. CDR3 coding DNA: TGTGCCAGCAGCTTAGGTGACAAAACAGGGACCAACTATGGCTACACCTTC. Amino acid sequence: CASSLGDKTGTNYGYTF.

The gene calls are TRBV5-1 and TRBJ1-1; D remains ambiguous. CDR3 size: 16 residues. The ends were cut back, 1 base at V and 5 bases at J, with 18 bases in the middle. CDR1 is SGHRS and CDR2 is YFSETQ in the germline V gene. The CDR3 reads CASSLISGLRGTEAFF. The CDR3 region has the DNA TGCGCCAGCAGCTTGATTTCAGGCCTCCGAGGGACTGAAGCTTTCTTT.

V usage is TRBV11-2 and J usage is TRBJ1-3, with D possibly TRBD1 on 5 matching bases. The V end was cut by 2 bases, the J end by 0 bases, with 14 bases between. Germline CDR1 reads SGHAT; CDR2 reads FQNNGV. CDR3 length: 17 amino acids. The CDR3 loop reads CASSLSPSGVSGNTIYF. The CDR3 bases are TGTGCCAGCAGCTTAAGCCCCTCGGGGGTCTCTGGAAACACCATATATTTT.